A single T cell receptor (beta chain) is shown here with its context. Its matching antigen is unknown. The CDR3 has 15 residues. Germline values: CDR1 SGHTA, CDR2 FQGTGA. Trimming at V came to 5 bases and at J to 6 bases, leaving 9 bases not matched to a gene. PCR amplification relied on 60 Vbeta primers (plus 13 Jbeta primers). The protocol was immunoSEQ multiplex PCR, while the TCRdb copy is restricted to in-frame clones and leaves out a portion. The sample lists about 160,000 clones; approximately 77% were seen once. This specimen belongs to a study of cytomegalovirus exposure and HLA in healthy donors. Regarding the study as a whole: Some highly shared sequence variants likely arose as a pipeline artifact.

V gene TRBV7-3 combines with J gene TRBJ2-2; 7 positions match TRBD1. This clonotype originated in a female donor in good health and CMV-seronegative. The source material was PBMCs. The DNA of the CDR3 is TGTGCCAGCAGCCGACAGGGCGGAGGCGCCGGGGAGCTGTTTTTT. Its protein is CASSRQGGGAGELFF.